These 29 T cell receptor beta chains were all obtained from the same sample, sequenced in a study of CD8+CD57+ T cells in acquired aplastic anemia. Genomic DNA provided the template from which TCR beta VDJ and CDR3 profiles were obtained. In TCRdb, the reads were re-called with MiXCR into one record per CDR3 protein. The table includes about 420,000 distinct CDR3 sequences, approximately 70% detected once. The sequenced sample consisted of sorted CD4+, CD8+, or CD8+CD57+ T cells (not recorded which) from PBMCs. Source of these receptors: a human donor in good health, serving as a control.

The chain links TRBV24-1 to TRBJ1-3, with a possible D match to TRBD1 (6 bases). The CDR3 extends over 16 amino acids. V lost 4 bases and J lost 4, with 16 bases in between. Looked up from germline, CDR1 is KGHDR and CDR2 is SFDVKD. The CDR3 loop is CATSDPNRERGNTIYF. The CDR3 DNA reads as TGTGCCACCAGTGACCCTAACAGGGAGAGAGGAAACACCATATATTTT.

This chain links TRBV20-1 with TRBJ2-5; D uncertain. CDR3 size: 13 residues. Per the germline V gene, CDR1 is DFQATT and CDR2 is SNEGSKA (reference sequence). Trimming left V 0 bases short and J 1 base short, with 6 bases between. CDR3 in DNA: TGCAGTGCTAGAGACGACGGCCAAGAGACCCAGTACTTC. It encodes CSARDDGQETQYF.

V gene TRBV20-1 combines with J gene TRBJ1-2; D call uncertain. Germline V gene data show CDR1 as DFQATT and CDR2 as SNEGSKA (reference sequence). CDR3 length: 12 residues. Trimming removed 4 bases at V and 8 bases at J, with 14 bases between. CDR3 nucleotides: TGCAGTGCTACACTCGAGAGGTTGGGCTACACCTTC. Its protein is CSATLERLGYTF.

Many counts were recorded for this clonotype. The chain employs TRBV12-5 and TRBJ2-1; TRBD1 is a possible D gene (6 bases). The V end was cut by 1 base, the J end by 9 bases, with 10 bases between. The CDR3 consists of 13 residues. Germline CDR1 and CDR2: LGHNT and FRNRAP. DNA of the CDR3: TGTGCTAGTGGTTTGGAACAGGGTACTGAGCAGTTCTTC. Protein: CASGLEQGTEQFF.

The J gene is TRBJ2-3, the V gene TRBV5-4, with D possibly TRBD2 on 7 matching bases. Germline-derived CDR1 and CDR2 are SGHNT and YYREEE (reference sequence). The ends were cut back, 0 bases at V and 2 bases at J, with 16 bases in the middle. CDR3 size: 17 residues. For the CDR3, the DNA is TGTGCCAGCAGCTTGGAGCCCGCGGGGGCAGACACAGATACGCAGTATTTT. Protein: CASSLEPAGADTDTQYF.

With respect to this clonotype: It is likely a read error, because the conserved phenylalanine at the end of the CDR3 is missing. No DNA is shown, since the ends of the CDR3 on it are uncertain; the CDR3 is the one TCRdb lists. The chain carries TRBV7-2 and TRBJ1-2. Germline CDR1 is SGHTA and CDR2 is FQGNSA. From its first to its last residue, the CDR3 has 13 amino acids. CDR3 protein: CASSLIRNLQYFG.

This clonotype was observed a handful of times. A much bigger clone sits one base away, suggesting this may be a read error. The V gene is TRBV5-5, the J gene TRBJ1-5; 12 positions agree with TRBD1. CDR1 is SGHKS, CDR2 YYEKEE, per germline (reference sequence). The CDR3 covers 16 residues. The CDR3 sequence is CACRPGTGGGEQPQHF. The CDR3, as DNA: TGTGCCTGCAGGCCCGGGACAGGGGGCGGAGAACAGCCCCAGCATTTT.

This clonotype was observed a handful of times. The CDR3 DNA reads TGCAGTGCCGGGACTAGCGAATACGAGCAGTACTTC. Residues: CSAGTSEYEQYF. This rearrangement joins TRBV20-1 to TRBJ2-7; 10 positions match TRBD2. V lost 6 bases and J lost 4; bases outside the gene matches: 3. The V gene's germline CDR1 is DFQATT and CDR2 SNEGSKA (reference sequence). The CDR3 extends over 12 amino acids.

The CDR3 coding sequence is TGCGCCAGCAACACTGGGGAGGGAGATCGTAACGAGCAGTACTTC. Encoded protein: CASNTGEGDRNEQYF. This chain links TRBV5-1 with TRBJ2-7; 7 bases match TRBD2. V gave up 6 bases and J gave up 5 bases; unmatched junction bases: 14. In germline, CDR1 is SGHRS, CDR2 YFSETQ. The CDR3 spans 15 residues.

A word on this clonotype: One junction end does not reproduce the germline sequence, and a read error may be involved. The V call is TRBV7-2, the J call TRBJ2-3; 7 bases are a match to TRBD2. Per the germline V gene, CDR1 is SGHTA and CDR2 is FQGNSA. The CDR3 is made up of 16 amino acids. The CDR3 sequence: CASSLPGGYTDTQQYF. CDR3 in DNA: TGCGCCAGCAGCTTGCCGGGGGGTTACACAGATACGCAGCAGTATTTT.

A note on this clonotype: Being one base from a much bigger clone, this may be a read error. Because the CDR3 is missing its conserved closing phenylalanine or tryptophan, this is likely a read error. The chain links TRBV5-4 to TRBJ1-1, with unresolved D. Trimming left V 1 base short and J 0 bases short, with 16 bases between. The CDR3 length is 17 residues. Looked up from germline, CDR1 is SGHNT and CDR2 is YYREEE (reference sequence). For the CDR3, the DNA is TGTGCCAGCAGCTTGTGGAATCGGCCGGGCATGAACACTGAAGCTTTCCTT. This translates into CASSLWNRPGMNTEAFL.

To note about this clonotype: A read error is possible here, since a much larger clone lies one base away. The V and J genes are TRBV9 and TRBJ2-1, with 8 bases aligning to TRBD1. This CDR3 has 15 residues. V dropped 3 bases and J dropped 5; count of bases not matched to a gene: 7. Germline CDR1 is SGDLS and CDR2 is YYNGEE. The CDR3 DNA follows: TGTGCCAGCAGCGACCTGACAGGGGACCACAATGAGCAGTTCTTC. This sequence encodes CASSDLTGDHNEQFF.

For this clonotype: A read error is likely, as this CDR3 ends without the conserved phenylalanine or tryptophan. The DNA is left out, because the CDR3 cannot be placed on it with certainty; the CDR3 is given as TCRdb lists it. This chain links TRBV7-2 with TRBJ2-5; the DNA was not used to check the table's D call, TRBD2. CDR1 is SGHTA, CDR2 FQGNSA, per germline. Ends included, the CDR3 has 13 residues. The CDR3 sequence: CASSLQYEQYFGP.

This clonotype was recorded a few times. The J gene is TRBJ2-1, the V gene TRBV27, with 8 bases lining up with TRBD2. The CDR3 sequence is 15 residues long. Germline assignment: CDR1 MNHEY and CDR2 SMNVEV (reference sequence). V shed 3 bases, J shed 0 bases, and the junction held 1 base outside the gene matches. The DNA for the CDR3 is TGTGCCAGCAGTTTTCTAGCGGGCTCCTACAATGAGCAGTTCTTC. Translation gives CASSFLAGSYNEQFF.

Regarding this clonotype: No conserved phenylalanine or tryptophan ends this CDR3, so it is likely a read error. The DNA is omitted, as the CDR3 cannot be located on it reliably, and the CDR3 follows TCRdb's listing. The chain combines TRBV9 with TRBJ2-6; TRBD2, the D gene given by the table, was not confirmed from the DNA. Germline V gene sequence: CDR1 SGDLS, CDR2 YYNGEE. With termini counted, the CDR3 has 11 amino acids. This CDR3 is CASSQEGLREG.

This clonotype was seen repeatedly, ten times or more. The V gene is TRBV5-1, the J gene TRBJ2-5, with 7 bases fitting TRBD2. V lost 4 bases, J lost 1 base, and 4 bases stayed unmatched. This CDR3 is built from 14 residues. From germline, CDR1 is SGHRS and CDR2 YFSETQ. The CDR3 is CASSGTSAQETQYF. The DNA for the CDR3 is TGCGCCAGCAGCGGAACTAGCGCCCAAGAGACCCAGTACTTC.

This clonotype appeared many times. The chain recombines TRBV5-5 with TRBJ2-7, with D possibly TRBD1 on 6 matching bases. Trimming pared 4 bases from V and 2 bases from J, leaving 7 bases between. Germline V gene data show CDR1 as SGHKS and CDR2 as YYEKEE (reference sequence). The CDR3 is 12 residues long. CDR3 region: CASSRDTYEQYF. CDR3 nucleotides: TGTGCCAGCAGCCGGGACACCTACGAGCAGTACTTC. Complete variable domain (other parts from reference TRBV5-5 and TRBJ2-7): DAGVTQSPTHLIKTRGQQVTLRCSPISGHKSVSWYQQVLGQGPQFIFQYYEKEERGRGNFPDRFSARQFPNYSSELNVNALLLGDSALYLCASSRDTYEQYFGPGTRLTVT.

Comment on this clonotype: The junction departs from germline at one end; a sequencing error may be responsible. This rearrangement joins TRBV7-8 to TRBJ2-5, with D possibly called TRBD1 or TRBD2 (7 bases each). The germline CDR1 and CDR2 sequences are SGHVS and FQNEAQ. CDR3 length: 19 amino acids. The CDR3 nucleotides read TGTGCCAGCAGCTTAGCTCAGGGGGGGCGGGAGTCCCAGCAAGAGACCCGGTACTTC. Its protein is CASSLAQGGRESQQETRYF.

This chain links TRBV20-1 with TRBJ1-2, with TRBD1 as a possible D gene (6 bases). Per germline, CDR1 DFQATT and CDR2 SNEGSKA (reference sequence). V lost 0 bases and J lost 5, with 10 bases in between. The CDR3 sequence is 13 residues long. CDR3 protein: CSARESGAYGYTF. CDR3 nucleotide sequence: TGCAGTGCTAGAGAGTCGGGGGCGTATGGCTACACCTTC.

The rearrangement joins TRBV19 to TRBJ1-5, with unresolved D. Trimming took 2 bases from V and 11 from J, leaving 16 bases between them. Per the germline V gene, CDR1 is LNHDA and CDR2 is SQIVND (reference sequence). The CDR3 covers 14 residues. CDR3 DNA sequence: TGTGCCAGTAGTATACCCGGGATTGGGGAGACCCAGCATTTT. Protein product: CASSIPGIGETQHF. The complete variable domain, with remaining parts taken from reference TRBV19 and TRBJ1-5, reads DGGITQSPKYLFRKEGQNVTLSCEQNLNHDAMYWYRQDPGQGLRLIYYSQIVNDFQKGDIAEGYSVSREKKESFPLTVTSAQKNPTAFYLCASSIPGIGETQHFGDGTRLSIL.

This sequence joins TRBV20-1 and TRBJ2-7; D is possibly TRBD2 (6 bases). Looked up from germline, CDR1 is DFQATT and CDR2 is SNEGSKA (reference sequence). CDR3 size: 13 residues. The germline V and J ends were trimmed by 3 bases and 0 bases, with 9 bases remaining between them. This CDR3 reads CSASTGSSYEQYF. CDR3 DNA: TGCAGTGCTAGCACCGGGAGCTCCTACGAGCAGTACTTC.

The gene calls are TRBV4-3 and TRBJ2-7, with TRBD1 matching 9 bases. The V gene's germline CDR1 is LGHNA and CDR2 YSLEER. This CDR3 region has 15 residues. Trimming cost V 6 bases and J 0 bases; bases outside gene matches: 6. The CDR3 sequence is CASRGTGRSSYEQYF. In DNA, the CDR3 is TGCGCCAGCAGAGGGACAGGGCGCAGCTCCTACGAGCAGTACTTC.

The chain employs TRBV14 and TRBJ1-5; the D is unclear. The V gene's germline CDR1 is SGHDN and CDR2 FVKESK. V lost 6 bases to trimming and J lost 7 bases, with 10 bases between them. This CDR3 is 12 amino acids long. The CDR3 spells CASRVADQPQHF. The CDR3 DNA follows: TGTGCCAGCAGAGTAGCAGACCAGCCCCAGCATTTT.

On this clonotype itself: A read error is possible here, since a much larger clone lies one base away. CDR3 region: CASSYPVRGPGYEQYF. Here the CDR3 DNA reads TGTGCCAGCAGTTACCCGGTGCGGGGGCCCGGCTACGAGCAGTACTTC. The V gene is TRBV6-5, the J gene TRBJ2-7, with D maybe TRBD2 (7 bases). The V and J ends lost 2 bases and 3 bases respectively, with 17 bases between them. CDR1 is MNHEY and CDR2 is SVGAGI in the germline V gene. The CDR3 loop spans 16 amino acids.

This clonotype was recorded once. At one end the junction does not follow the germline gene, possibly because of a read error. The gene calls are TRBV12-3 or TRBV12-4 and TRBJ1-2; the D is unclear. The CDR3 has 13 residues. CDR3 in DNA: TGTGCCAGCACCGAAGAGATGGGATTGGGCTATACCTTC. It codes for CASTEEMGLGYTF.

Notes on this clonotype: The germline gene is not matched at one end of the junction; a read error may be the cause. CDR3 in DNA: TGTGCCAGCAGCGTAGCAGCGGGGGGATCGGATGAGCAGTTCTTC. This codes for CASSVAAGGSDEQFF. J is TRBJ2-1 and V is TRBV7-9; 9 nucleotides match TRBD2. This CDR3 has 15 amino acids. Germline V gives CDR1 SEHNR, CDR2 FQNEAQ (reference sequence).

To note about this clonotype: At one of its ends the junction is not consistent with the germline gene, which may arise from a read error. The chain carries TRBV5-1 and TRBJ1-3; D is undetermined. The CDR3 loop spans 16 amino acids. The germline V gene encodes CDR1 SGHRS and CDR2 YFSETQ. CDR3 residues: CASSAYRSASGNTIYF. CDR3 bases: TGTGCCAGCAGCGCTTACCGGAGCGCCAGTGGAAACACCATATATTTT.

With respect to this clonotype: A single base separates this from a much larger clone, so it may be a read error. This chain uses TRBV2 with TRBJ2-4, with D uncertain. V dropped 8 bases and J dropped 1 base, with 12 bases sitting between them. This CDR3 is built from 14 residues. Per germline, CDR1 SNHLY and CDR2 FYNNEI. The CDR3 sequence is CASRFGGAKNIQYF. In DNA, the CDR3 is TGTGCCAGCCGCTTCGGTGGGGCCAAAAACATTCAGTACTTC.

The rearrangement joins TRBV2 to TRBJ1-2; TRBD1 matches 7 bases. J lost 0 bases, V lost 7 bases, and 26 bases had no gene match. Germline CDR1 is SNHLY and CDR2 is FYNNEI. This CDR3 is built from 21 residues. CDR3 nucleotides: TGTGCCAGCAATTTGGGACAGTCAATCAGCCCCCTGTCCAGATCTAACTATGGCTACACCTTC. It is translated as CASNLGQSISPLSRSNYGYTF.